Here is one T cell receptor beta chain with its context. Its antigen target is currently unknown. Nothing much larger sits one base from this clone, and base qualities are not available. The data were taken from a study of blood T cell repertoires in COVID-19 (TCRdb year 2020). General notes on the study: Collaborator samples came from the United States, Italy and Spain and covered acute and convalescent phases of COVID-19. Samples were obtained from the ongoing ImmuneRACE study (first 160 participants) and from about 1,300 subjects provided by 6 global collaborators. The material from the prospective study consisted of cDNA or gDNA derived from T cells, B-cell-depleted T cells, or PBMCs. Where HLA class I and class II types were available, the types were taken from metadata supplied by the sample provider, not from assay-based typing. A de-identified subject ID, COVID-19 status, age in years and sex were almost always included in the sample metadata. Subjects who had been exposed to COVID-19, were actively infected with it, or had recovered from it provided the deeply sampled blood TCRbeta repertoires that made up the dataset. The repertoires were released in a freely available public database meant as a resource for research on the immune response to SARS-CoV-2. Results and caveats for the whole study, not just this receptor: Clinical and demographic metadata were provided uncurated, with the amount varying by source and participant.

Reading the germline V gene gives CDR1 SGDLS and CDR2 YYNGEE. There are 14 amino acids in the CDR3, from cysteine to phenylalanine inclusive. Only the CDR3 DNA stays, 42 bases, in frame from base 1. V is shortened by 4 bases, J by 0 bases, and the region joining them spans 8 bases. Each collaborating institution followed its own protocols to collect whole blood in K2EDTA tubes. For TCRbeta analysis, collaborators shipped samples in one of three forms: frozen whole blood, isolated PBMCs, or DNA extracted from either of those sample types. TCRbeta CDR3 regions were amplified from genomic DNA by means of the immunoSEQ Assay, a bias-controlled multiplex PCR. From the authors' description of their analysis: Nucleated cell counts per sample were estimated from amplification of reference gene primers within the assay. Sequence reads were collapsed and filtered to measure the absolute abundance of every unique TCRbeta CDR3 rearrangement. For each sample, productive Simpson clonality was calculated by taking the square root of Simpson's diversity index across productive rearrangements. Entries here come from immuneACCESS through TCRdb and include only in-frame sequences with V and J called. Some clones fail to appear in such tables; in the studies checked, an unresolved V gene covers under half of the shortfall, and the cause of the remainder is unknown. V and J calls and clone size come straight from that table; D and trimming were deduced from the DNA. This sample lists around 150,000 clones; 75% to 90% were detected once. About 4% of the sample goes to the ten largest clones.

This TCR was sampled from a woman aged 55-70 years with active or convalescent COVID-19. The sample was peripheral blood. The sequence is built from TRBV9 and TRBJ1-5; TRBD1 is possibly the D segment (6 matching bases). The CDR3 sequence is CASSQDSSNQPQHF. The DNA sequence is as follows: TGTGCCAGCAGCCAGGACAGTAGCAATCAGCCCCAGCATTTT.